Shown below are 10 T cell receptor beta chains from a single sample sequenced in a study of shared clonotypes between healthy human individuals. Repertoires were generated with immunoSEQ multiplex PCR, while TCRdb's copy carries only in-frame clones and drops some. The sample holds some 1,100,000 clones, approximately 78% seen once. Source material: memory CD4+ T cells from PBMCs. Subset reported: CD45RA-negative fraction. The source of these receptors is a man younger than 35 in good health. Some clones in this sample may be carry-over from other donors' samples.

This clone was observed a single time. CDR3 bases: TGTGCCAGCAGCCAAGTAGGGTCCCTCTATGGCTACACCTTC. It is translated as CASSQVGSLYGYTF. The chain has TRBV14 and TRBJ1-2; D gene ambiguous. Germline CDR1 SGHDN, CDR2 FVKESK. V was cut by 1 base and J by 4 bases, with 10 bases left in between. This CDR3 is built from 14 residues.

The J gene is TRBJ1-2, the V gene TRBV7-2; D uncertain. The V gene's germline CDR1 is SGHTA and CDR2 FQGNSA. CDR3 length: 13 residues. V lost 4 bases and J 2 bases, leaving 8 bases between the germline ends. The CDR3 region is CASSSGWNYGYTF. CDR3 bases: TGTGCCAGCAGCTCCGGGTGGAACTATGGCTACACCTTC.

This clone was seen a single time. The chain links TRBV30 to TRBJ1-1; D is undetermined. Trimming cost V 5 bases and J 0 bases, with 10 bases left between them. The CDR3 extends over 13 amino acids. Per the germline V gene, CDR1 is GTSNPN and CDR2 is SVGIG (reference sequence). Written as DNA, the CDR3 is TGTGCCTGGGTACCTTGGGTGAACACTGAAGCTTTCTTT. This codes for CAWVPWVNTEAFF.

V and J are TRBV4-1 and TRBJ2-7, with 9 bases aligning to TRBD1. CDR1 is MGHRA and CDR2 is YSYEKL in the germline V gene. V gave up 5 bases and J gave up 5 bases; unmatched junction bases: 4. This CDR3 region has 13 residues. CDR3 protein: CASSAQGAHEQYF. The CDR3, as DNA: TGCGCCAGCAGCGCACAGGGGGCCCACGAGCAGTACTTC.

This chain joins TRBV7-8 and TRBJ2-7; 8 bases match TRBD1. V gave up 5 bases and J gave up 4 bases; unmatched junction bases: 7. The CDR3 extends over 14 amino acids. CDR1 and CDR2 from the germline V gene are SGHVS and FQNEAQ. CDR3 loop: CASSRTGGAYEQYF. In nucleotides, the CDR3 is TGTGCCAGCAGCCGCACAGGGGGAGCATACGAGCAGTACTTC.

The chain links TRBV15 to TRBJ1-5; D unresolved. The CDR3 runs to 14 residues. V was pared by 0 bases and J by 7 bases, with 10 bases between. Per the germline V gene, CDR1 is LNHNV and CDR2 is YYDKDF (reference sequence). The CDR3 nucleotides read TGTGCCACCAGCAGAGATTGGAGTCAGCAGCCCCAGCATTTT. Translation gives CATSRDWSQQPQHF.

The chain is built from TRBV30 and TRBJ2-7, with TRBD1 matching 9 bases. Germline values: CDR1 GTSNPN, CDR2 SVGIG (reference sequence). CDR3 length: 11 residues. The CDR3 protein is CVGQGPYEQYF. The DNA for the CDR3 is TGTGTCGGACAGGGGCCCTACGAGCAGTACTTC. Together with reference TRBV30 and TRBJ2-7, the CDR3 gives the full variable domain: SQTIHQWPATLVQPVGSPLSLECTVEGTSNPNLYWYRQAAGRGLQLLFYSVGIGQISSEVPQNLSASRPQDRQFILSSKKLLLSDSGFYLCVGQGPYEQYFGPGTRLTVT.

The rearrangement joins TRBV2 to TRBJ2-3, with 7 bases aligning to TRBD1. V gave up 1 base and J gave up 4 bases; unmatched junction bases: 2. The CDR3 length is 14 residues. The V gene's germline CDR1 is SNHLY and CDR2 FYNNEI. CDR3 residues: CASSEGQGADTQYF. The CDR3 DNA reads TGTGCCAGCAGTGAAGGCCAGGGGGCAGATACGCAGTATTTT.

This clone has a single count. V gene TRBV6-6 combines with J gene TRBJ1-5; 8 bases match TRBD1. The CDR3 loop spans 15 amino acids. Trimming at V came to 5 bases and at J to 1 base, leaving 4 bases not matched to a gene. Per germline, CDR1 MNHNY and CDR2 SVGAGI (reference sequence). CDR3 nucleotide sequence: TGTGCCAGCAGTCCAAACAGGGGGAGCAATCAGCCCCAGCATTTT. Its translation: CASSPNRGSNQPQHF.

In the case of this clone: This specimen includes other DNA sequences encoding the same CDR3. The chain carries TRBV19 and TRBJ2-5, with D maybe TRBD2 (5 bases). Per the germline V gene, CDR1 is LNHDA and CDR2 is SQIVND (reference sequence). The CDR3 is made up of 14 amino acids. Trimming removed 1 base at V and 4 bases at J, with 10 bases between. CDR3 coding DNA: TGTGCCAGTAGTATAGGCGGACGGGGAGAGACCCAGTACTTC. This encodes CASSIGGRGETQYF. Full variable domain (remainder filled in from reference TRBV19 and TRBJ2-5): DGGITQSPKYLFRKEGQNVTLSCEQNLNHDAMYWYRQDPGQGLRLIYYSQIVNDFQKGDIAEGYSVSREKKESFPLTVTSAQKNPTAFYLCASSIGGRGETQYFGPGTRLLVL.